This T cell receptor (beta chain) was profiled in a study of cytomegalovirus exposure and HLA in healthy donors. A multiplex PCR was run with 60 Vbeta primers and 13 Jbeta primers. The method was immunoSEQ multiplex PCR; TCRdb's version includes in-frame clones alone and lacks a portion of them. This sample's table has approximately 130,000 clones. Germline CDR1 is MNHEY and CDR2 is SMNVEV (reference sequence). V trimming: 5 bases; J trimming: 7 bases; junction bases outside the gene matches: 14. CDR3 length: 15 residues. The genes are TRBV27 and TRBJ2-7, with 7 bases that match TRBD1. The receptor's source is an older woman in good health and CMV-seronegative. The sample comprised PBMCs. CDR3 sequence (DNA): TGTGCCAGCAGTGCGAAAGGGGGCGCAGGGGGAGAGCAGTACTTC. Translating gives CASSAKGGAGGEQYF.